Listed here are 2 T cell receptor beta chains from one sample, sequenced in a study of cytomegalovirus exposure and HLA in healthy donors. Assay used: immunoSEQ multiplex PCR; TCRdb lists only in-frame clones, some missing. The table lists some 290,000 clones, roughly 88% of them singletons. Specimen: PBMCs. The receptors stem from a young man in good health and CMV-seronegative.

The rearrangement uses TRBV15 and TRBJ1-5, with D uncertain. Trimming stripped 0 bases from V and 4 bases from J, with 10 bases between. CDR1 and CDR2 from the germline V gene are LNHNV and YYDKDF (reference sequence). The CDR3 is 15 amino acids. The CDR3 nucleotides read TGTGCCACCAGCAGAGATTCGGGAGAGAATCAGCCCCAGCATTTT. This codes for CATSRDSGENQPQHF.

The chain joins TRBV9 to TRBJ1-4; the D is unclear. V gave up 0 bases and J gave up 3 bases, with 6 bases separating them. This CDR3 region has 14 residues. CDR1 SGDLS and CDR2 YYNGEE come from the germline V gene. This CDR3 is CASSVGGSNEKLFF. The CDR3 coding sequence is TGTGCCAGCAGCGTAGGAGGGTCTAATGAAAAACTGTTTTTT.